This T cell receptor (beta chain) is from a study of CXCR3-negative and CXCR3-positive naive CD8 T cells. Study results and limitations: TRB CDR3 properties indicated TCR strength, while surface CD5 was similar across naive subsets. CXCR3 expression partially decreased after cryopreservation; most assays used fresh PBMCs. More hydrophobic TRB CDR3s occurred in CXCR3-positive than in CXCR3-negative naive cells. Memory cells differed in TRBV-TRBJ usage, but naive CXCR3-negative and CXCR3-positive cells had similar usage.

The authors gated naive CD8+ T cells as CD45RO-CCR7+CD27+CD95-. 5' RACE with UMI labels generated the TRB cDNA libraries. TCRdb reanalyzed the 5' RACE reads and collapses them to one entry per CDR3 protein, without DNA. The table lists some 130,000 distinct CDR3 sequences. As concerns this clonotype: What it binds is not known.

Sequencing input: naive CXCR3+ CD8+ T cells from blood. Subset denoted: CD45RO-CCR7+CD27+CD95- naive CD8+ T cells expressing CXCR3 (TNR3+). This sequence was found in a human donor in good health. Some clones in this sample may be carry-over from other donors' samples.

Here the CDR3 reads CASSFGQETQYF. This chain connects TRBV7-9 to TRBJ2-5. CDR1 and CDR2 from the germline V gene are SEHNR and FQNEAQ (reference sequence). CDR3 length equals 12 residues.